Sequencing of this T cell receptor beta chain was carried out in a study of yellow fever vaccine responses in identical twins. TCRdb passed the RT-PCR reads through MiXCR, listing each CDR3 protein once. This sample yields about 960 distinct CDR3 sequences, of which roughly 83% are seen a single time; around 21% belongs to the top ten. Trimming pared 0 bases from V and 0 bases from J, leaving 6 bases between. From germline, CDR1 is MNHEY and CDR2 SVGEGT. The CDR3 covers 16 residues. The J gene is TRBJ1-6, the V gene TRBV6-2 or TRBV6-3; D ambiguous. The input for sequencing was T cells from blood (PBMCs), unsorted or a sorted subset (not recorded which), taken before or after yellow fever vaccination (not recorded which). The source of this sequence is a female donor who received the yellow fever vaccine. Here the CDR3 reads CASSYSRSSYNSPLHF. In nucleotides, the CDR3 is TGTGCCAGCAGTTACTCGAGAAGCTCCTATAATTCACCCCTCCACTTT.